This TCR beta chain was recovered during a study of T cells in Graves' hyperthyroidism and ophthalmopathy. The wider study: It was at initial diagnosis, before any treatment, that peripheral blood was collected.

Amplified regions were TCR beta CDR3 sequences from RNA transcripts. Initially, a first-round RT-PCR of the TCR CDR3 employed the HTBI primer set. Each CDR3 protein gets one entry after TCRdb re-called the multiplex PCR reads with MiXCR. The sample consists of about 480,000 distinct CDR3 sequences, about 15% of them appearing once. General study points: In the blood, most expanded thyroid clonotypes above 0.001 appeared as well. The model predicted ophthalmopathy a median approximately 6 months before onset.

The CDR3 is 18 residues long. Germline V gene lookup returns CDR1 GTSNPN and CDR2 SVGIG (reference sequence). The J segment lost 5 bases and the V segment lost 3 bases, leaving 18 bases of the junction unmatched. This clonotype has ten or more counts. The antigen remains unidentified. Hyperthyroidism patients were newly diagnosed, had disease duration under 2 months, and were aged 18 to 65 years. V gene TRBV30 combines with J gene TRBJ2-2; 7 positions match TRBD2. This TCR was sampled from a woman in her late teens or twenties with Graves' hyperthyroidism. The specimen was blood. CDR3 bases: TGTGCCTGGAGGGTGGGTCCGGGGGGATACGACTGGACCGGGGAGCTGTTTTTT. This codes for CAWRVGPGGYDWTGELFF.